This T cell receptor (beta chain) was profiled in a study of CD8 T cells in ankylosing spondylitis. Findings of the study overall: Previous work reported some of these motif variants in the synovial fluid and blood of reactive arthritis.

V was cut by 3 bases and J by 9 bases, with 9 bases left in between. The CDR3 is 12 residues long. Researchers built TCR beta libraries using quantitative 5'-RACE with molecular barcodes. TCRdb reanalysed the 5' RACE reads using MiXCR and keeps one entry per CDR3 protein. The table records around 99,000 distinct CDR3 sequences, roughly 9.6% of them present only once. This clonotype came up many times. Its antigen is currently unknown. The receptor was isolated from a male donor with ankylosing spondylitis or in good health (not recorded which). Sequencing was performed on blood, either unsorted or a sorted T cell fraction (not recorded which). This chain links TRBV12-3 or TRBV12-4 with TRBJ2-1, with D tentatively TRBD1 or TRBD2 (5 bases each). The CDR3: CASSFGGTEQFF. CDR3 DNA: TGTGCCAGCAGTTTCGGTGGGACTGAGCAGTTCTTC.